In its sample, the clone carrying this T cell receptor (beta chain) was seen once. This CDR3 has 13 amino acids. V shed 8 bases, J shed 4 bases, and the junction held 3 bases outside the gene matches. These data belong to a study of blood T cell repertoires in COVID-19. Study overall: The United States, Italy and Spain supplied acute and convalescent COVID-19 samples.

Per the original data handling: How many nucleated cells were present was estimated from reference gene primer amplification. The table came from immunoSEQ multiplex PCR; TCRdb's copy has only in-frame clones and leaves some out. Clone size and the V and J calls come from that table; the DNA yielded D and trimming. The sample contains 100,000 to 120,000 clones, approximately 68% of which appear only once. The sample comprised peripheral blood. The chain recombines TRBV12-3 or TRBV12-4 with TRBJ2-1, with TRBD2 matching over 9 bases. The clonotype was recovered from a woman in her fifties or sixties with acute or convalescent COVID-19. CDR3 DNA sequence: TGTGCCAGCGGGACTAGCCCTTACAATGAGCAGTTCTTC. Protein product: CASGTSPYNEQFF.